The 30 T cell receptor beta chains given below trace back to one sample, sequenced in a study of cytomegalovirus exposure and HLA in healthy donors. Use of 60 Vbeta and 13 Jbeta primers characterized the PCR. Here immunoSEQ multiplex PCR was the method, and the copy in TCRdb shows in-frame clones only, minus some. The sample has some 180,000 clones; around 76% are singletons. The sequenced sample consisted of PBMCs. These receptor sequences come from a man under 40 in good health and CMV-seronegative.

The chain is built from TRBV5-6 and TRBJ1-1; a weak D match, TRBD1 (5 bases). Germline CDR1 SGHDT, CDR2 YYEEEE. Trimming took 0 bases from V and 6 from J, leaving 15 bases between them. This CDR3 region has 15 residues. CDR3 amino acids: CASSLDGRAQAEAFF. The CDR3 bases are TGTGCCAGCAGCTTGGATGGCAGGGCTCAGGCTGAAGCTTTCTTT.

Here the CDR3 reads CASSPLTGAGNTIYF. The CDR3 DNA is TGTGCCAGCAGCCCACTTACAGGGGCCGGAAACACCATATATTTT. V gene TRBV9 combines with J gene TRBJ1-3; TRBD1 matches at 7 bases. Germline CDR1 reads SGDLS; CDR2 reads YYNGEE. CDR3 length equals 15 residues. V lost 4 bases to trimming and J lost 4 bases; unmatched junction nucleotides: 8.

This rearrangement joins TRBV5-4 to TRBJ1-1; no clear D gene. CDR3 length: 13 amino acids. V was trimmed by 1 base and J by 1 base, leaving 5 bases between them. The germline CDR1 and CDR2 sequences are SGHNT and YYREEE (reference sequence). The CDR3 bases are TGTGCCAGCAGCTTGTTCAGGAACACTGAAGCTTTCTTT. This codes for CASSLFRNTEAFF. The full variable domain, with the rest looked up from reference TRBV5-4 and TRBJ1-1, is ETGVTQSPTHLIKTRGQQVTLRCSSQSGHNTVSWYQQALGQGPQFIFQYYREEENGRGNFPPRFSGLQFPNYSSELNVNALELDDSALYLCASSLFRNTEAFFGQGTRLTVV.

In its sample, this clone was seen once. J is TRBJ1-4 and V is TRBV2; D uncertain. Trimming shortened V by 5 bases and J by 4 bases, and 2 bases separated the two germline ends. The CDR3 loop spans 11 amino acids. Germline CDR1 is SNHLY and CDR2 is FYNNEI. Here the CDR3 DNA reads TGTGCCAGCAGTCATAATGAAAAACTGTTTTTT. Its protein is CASSHNEKLFF. Combining the CDR3 with reference TRBV2 and TRBJ1-4 gives the whole variable domain EPEVTQTPSHQVTQMGQEVILRCVPISNHLYFYWYRQILGQKVEFLVSFYNNEISEKSEIFDDQFSVERPDGSNFTLKIRSTKLEDSAMYFCASSHNEKLFFGSGTQLSVL.

The chain recombines TRBV29-1 with TRBJ2-2, with a weak D call TRBD2 (5 bases). The CDR3 runs to 14 residues. CDR1 SQVTM and CDR2 ANQGSEA come from the germline V gene. V was trimmed by 4 bases and J by 3 bases, leaving 12 bases between them. The CDR3 DNA reads TGCAGCGTTGTCGGACTCGTGGACACCGGGGAGCTGTTTTTT. Its protein is CSVVGLVDTGELFF.

J is TRBJ2-2 and V is TRBV11-2, with TRBD2 matching 7 bases. V gave up 1 base and J gave up 4 bases; unmatched junction bases: 9. The germline V gene has CDR1 SGHAT and CDR2 FQNNGV. There are 17 residues in the CDR3. CDR3 residues: CASSLVGGSTFTGELFF. The CDR3 coding sequence is TGTGCCAGCAGCTTAGTAGGCGGGAGTACGTTCACCGGGGAGCTGTTTTTT.

This chain connects TRBV6-1 to TRBJ1-2; 7 positions match TRBD1. The junction had 1 base not matched to a gene; V was cut back by 2 bases and J by 7 bases. CDR1 and CDR2 (germline): MNHNS, SASEGT. CDR3 length equals 12 residues. CDR3 residues: CASSETGAGYTF. CDR3 nucleotides: TGTGCCAGCAGTGAAACAGGGGCTGGCTACACCTTC.

This chain joins TRBV11-2 and TRBJ1-6, with 8 positions matching TRBD1. Unmatched junction bases numbered 7, after V lost 8 bases and J lost 7 bases. The CDR3 has 14 amino acids. Germline V gene lookup returns CDR1 SGHAT and CDR2 FQNNGV. DNA for the CDR3: TGTGCCAGCGGATGGGGGGACAGGAATTCACCCCTCCACTTT. Its protein is CASGWGDRNSPLHF. The full variable domain, rest sourced from reference TRBV11-2 and TRBJ1-6, is EAGVAQSPRYKIIEKRQSVAFWCNPISGHATLYWYQQILGQGPKLLIQFQNNGVVDDSQLPKDRFSAERLKGVDSTLKIQPAKLEDSAVYLCASGWGDRNSPLHFGNGTRLTVT.

The DNA of the CDR3 is TGTGCCAGCAGCGTAGTTGGGGGAGGGCCCACAGATACGCAGTATTTT. Amino acid sequence: CASSVVGGGPTDTQYF. V usage is TRBV9 and J usage is TRBJ2-3; the match to TRBD2 covers 7 bases. In germline, CDR1 is SGDLS, CDR2 YYNGEE. The CDR3 is 16 amino acids. J gave up 2 bases and V 0 bases, and 6 bases lay outside the gene matches.

The chain links TRBV27 to TRBJ2-2; possible D gene TRBD1, 5 bases. Germline CDR1 and CDR2: MNHEY and SMNVEV (reference sequence). The CDR3 covers 13 residues. Trimming left V 6 bases short and J 2 bases short, with 7 bases between. CDR3 sequence: CASSRTNTGELFF. The CDR3 DNA is TGTGCCAGCAGCCGGACAAACACCGGGGAGCTGTTTTTT.

The chain employs TRBV27 and TRBJ2-7; 7 bases line up with TRBD1. This CDR3 has 14 amino acids. The junction had 11 bases not matched to a gene; V was cut back by 6 bases and J by 6 bases. Germline assignment: CDR1 MNHEY and CDR2 SMNVEV (reference sequence). This CDR3 reads CASSPTRDSSEQYF. The CDR3 DNA reads TGTGCCAGCAGCCCGACCCGGGACAGCTCCGAGCAGTACTTC.

V usage is TRBV4-1 and J usage is TRBJ1-1, with a tentative D call TRBD1 (6 bases). The germline V gene encodes CDR1 MGHRA and CDR2 YSYEKL. This CDR3 comprises 15 residues. The V end was cut by 3 bases, the J end by 0 bases, with 11 bases between. CDR3 in amino acids: CASSQIGQLNTEAFF. CDR3 in DNA: TGCGCCAGCAGCCAGATCGGACAGCTGAACACTGAAGCTTTCTTT.

The CDR3 DNA sequence: TGTGCAAGTCGCTTACACGGGGGTGTTGCTGAAAAACTGTTTTTT. This codes for CASRLHGGVAEKLFF. The rearrangement uses TRBV12-2 and TRBJ1-4. TRBV12-2 is labeled a pseudogene. The CDR3 is 15 amino acids.

This sequence joins TRBV28 and TRBJ2-2; TRBD1 is a possible D gene (6 bases). V was trimmed by 7 bases and J by 5 bases, leaving 14 bases between them. The CDR3 runs 14 residues. The germline CDR1 and CDR2 sequences are MDHEN and SYDVKM. CDR3 sequence (DNA): TGTGCCAGCACCCGATTTAGGGGGACCGGGGAGCTGTTTTTT. Its translation: CASTRFRGTGELFF.

This sequence joins TRBV10-3 and TRBJ1-5, with D perhaps matching TRBD1 (6 bases). This CDR3 has 16 amino acids. Trimming cost V 2 bases and J 11 bases, with 22 bases left between them. CDR1 is ENHRY and CDR2 is SYGVKD in the germline V gene. CDR3 sequence reads: CAISEVFGTLDTAQHF. CDR3 in DNA: TGTGCCATCAGTGAGGTATTTGGGACACTCGATACAGCCCAGCATTTT.

The chain uses TRBV7-2 and TRBJ1-5; D is ambiguous. The V end was cut by 1 base, the J end by 3 bases, with 4 bases between. Looked up from germline, CDR1 is SGHTA and CDR2 is FQGNSA. This CDR3 is built from 13 residues. The CDR3 spells CASSLGPNQPQHF. CDR3 coding DNA: TGTGCCAGCAGCTTAGGGCCCAATCAGCCCCAGCATTTT. Using reference TRBV7-2 and TRBJ1-5 for the parts outside the CDR3, the full variable domain is GAGVSQSPSNKVTEKGKDVELRCDPISGHTALYWYRQSLGQGLEFLIYFQGNSAPDKSGLPSDRFSAERTGGSVSTLTIQRTQQEDSAVYLCASSLGPNQPQHFGDGTRLSIL.

In DNA form, the CDR3 reads TGTGCCAGTAGTCTAGCTGACAGGGGACAGGGGGCCAACGTCCTGACTTTC. This codes for CASSLADRGQGANVLTF. The gene calls are TRBV19 and TRBJ2-6; TRBD1 aligns across 8 bases. This CDR3 is 17 amino acids long. CDR1 LNHDA and CDR2 SQIVND come from the germline V gene (reference sequence). The V and J ends lost 5 bases and 4 bases, in that order; junction bases with no gene match: 10.

V and J are TRBV19 and TRBJ1-5; 8 bases align to TRBD1. Germline V lookup: CDR1 LNHDA, CDR2 SQIVND (reference sequence). The CDR3 totals 14 residues. V lost 6 bases and J lost 6; bases outside the gene matches: 7. The CDR3 DNA sequence: TGTGCCAGTAGGATGGACAGGGCTGGTCAGCCCCAGCATTTT. As protein: CASRMDRAGQPQHF.

The genes are TRBV4-1 and TRBJ1-6, with 9 bases aligning to TRBD1. The CDR3 contains 17 residues. V trimming: 0 bases; J trimming: 5 bases; junction bases outside the gene matches: 5. Germline V gene sequence: CDR1 MGHRA, CDR2 YSYEKL. The CDR3 loop reads CASSQETGGEHNSPLHF. CDR3 coding DNA: TGCGCCAGCAGCCAAGAAACAGGGGGCGAACATAATTCACCCCTCCACTTT.

This chain uses TRBV19 with TRBJ2-7; TRBD2 agrees at 8 bases. The J segment lost 0 bases and the V segment lost 7 bases, leaving 5 bases of the junction unmatched. CDR3 size: 14 residues. Germline V gives CDR1 LNHDA, CDR2 SQIVND (reference sequence). The DNA of the CDR3 is TGTGCCAGTACCTGGACTAGCAACTCCTACGAGCAGTACTTC. Its protein product is CASTWTSNSYEQYF.

This clone was observed once. The chain joins TRBV2 to TRBJ2-3; TRBD2 matches 8 bases. CDR3 size: 13 residues. Per germline, CDR1 SNHLY and CDR2 FYNNEI. V lost 10 bases and J lost 2; bases outside the gene matches: 5. CDR3 in amino acids: CAKHSGTTDTQYF. CDR3 DNA sequence: TGTGCCAAACATAGCGGGACCACAGATACGCAGTATTTT.

This clone was seen once. CDR3 region: CASSVQGGGTDTQYF. DNA of the CDR3: TGCGCCAGCAGCGTACAGGGGGGGGGCACAGATACGCAGTATTTT. The V and J genes are TRBV5-1 and TRBJ2-3; maybe TRBD1 (8 bases). Germline V gene lookup returns CDR1 SGHRS and CDR2 YFSETQ. V gave up 4 bases and J gave up 1 base, with 13 bases separating them. CDR3 size: 15 residues.

Details on this clone: The same CDR3 can be traced to other DNA sequences in this sample. V is TRBV29-1 and J is TRBJ2-1, with TRBD2 matching over 12 bases. V was clipped by 3 bases and J by 1 base; unmatched bases: 7. This CDR3 spans 17 amino acids. Germline V lookup: CDR1 SQVTM, CDR2 ANQGSEA. CDR3 sequence (DNA): TGCAGCGTTGACATGGGGACTAGCGGGCTTTCCTACAATGAGCAGTTCTTC. As protein: CSVDMGTSGLSYNEQFF.

This sequence joins TRBV28 and TRBJ1-2; tentatively, D is TRBD1 (6 bases). The germline V gene has CDR1 MDHEN and CDR2 SYDVKM. The V gene lost 3 bases and the J gene lost 6 bases, with 8 bases spanning the gap. The CDR3 is made up of 12 amino acids. CDR3 in DNA: TGTGCCAGCAGTTTTTACAGGGATGGCTACACCTTC. Its protein is CASSFYRDGYTF.

The chain employs TRBV28 and TRBJ1-3; perhaps TRBD1 as D (6 bases). This CDR3 region has 16 residues. Per the germline V gene, CDR1 is MDHEN and CDR2 is SYDVKM. V was pared by 1 base and J by 0 bases, with 10 bases between. CDR3 residues: CASSLSQGNSGNTIYF. DNA of the CDR3: TGTGCCAGCAGTTTATCACAGGGCAACTCTGGAAACACCATATATTTT.

Here the CDR3 DNA reads TGTGCCAGCAGCTTAGCGAGTATGTCCCCGGTAGCTTTCTTT. This codes for CASSLASMSPVAFF. The V and J genes are TRBV7-6 and TRBJ1-1, with unresolved D. Germline values: CDR1 SGHVS, CDR2 FNYEAQ. The V and J ends lost 0 bases and 10 bases respectively, with 15 bases between them. The length of the CDR3 is 14 residues.

The chain carries TRBV11-2 and TRBJ2-7, with 8 bases aligning to TRBD1. The CDR3 totals 15 residues. V shed 5 bases, J shed 0 bases, and the junction held 6 bases outside the gene matches. Germline values: CDR1 SGHAT, CDR2 FQNNGV. Here the CDR3 reads CASSEQGALSYEQYF. CDR3 sequence (DNA): TGTGCCAGCAGCGAGCAGGGGGCCCTCTCCTACGAGCAGTACTTC. Full variable domain (rest looked up from reference TRBV11-2 and TRBJ2-7): EAGVAQSPRYKIIEKRQSVAFWCNPISGHATLYWYQQILGQGPKLLIQFQNNGVVDDSQLPKDRFSAERLKGVDSTLKIQPAKLEDSAVYLCASSEQGALSYEQYFGPGTRLTVT.

The CDR3 nucleotides read TGTGCCAGCAAAGAGGACGGGGGGTTAGGGCCCCAGCATTTT. This codes for CASKEDGGLGPQHF. This sequence joins TRBV6-5 and TRBJ1-5, with D perhaps TRBD1 (5 bases). CDR1 MNHEY and CDR2 SVGAGI come from the germline V gene. The CDR3 is 14 amino acids. The V and J ends lost 7 bases and 9 bases respectively, with 19 bases between them.

The chain joins TRBV28 to TRBJ1-6; TRBD1 matches 7 bases. This CDR3 is 17 amino acids long. V lost 6 bases and J lost 10; bases outside the gene matches: 18. Germline CDR1 reads MDHEN; CDR2 reads SYDVKM. In DNA form, the CDR3 reads TGTGCCAGCAGCCACTACCAGGGGGACCCAATCCAGTCACCCCTCCACTTT. Amino acid sequence: CASSHYQGDPIQSPLHF.

This clone was counted only a few times. The V gene is TRBV5-1, the J gene TRBJ2-3; TRBD1 might be the D (5 bases). Germline assignment: CDR1 SGHRS and CDR2 YFSETQ. V lost 0 bases and J lost 4, with 12 bases in between. The CDR3 is made up of 15 amino acids. CDR3 residues: CASSLELQGADTQYF. The CDR3 nucleotides are TGCGCCAGCAGCTTGGAACTACAAGGGGCAGATACGCAGTATTTT. Combining the CDR3 with reference TRBV5-1 and TRBJ2-3 gives the whole variable domain KAGVTQTPRYLIKTRGQQVTLSCSPISGHRSVSWYQQTPGQGLQFLFEYFSETQRNKGNFPGRFSGRQFSNSRSEMNVSTLELGDSALYLCASSLELQGADTQYFGPGTRLTVL.